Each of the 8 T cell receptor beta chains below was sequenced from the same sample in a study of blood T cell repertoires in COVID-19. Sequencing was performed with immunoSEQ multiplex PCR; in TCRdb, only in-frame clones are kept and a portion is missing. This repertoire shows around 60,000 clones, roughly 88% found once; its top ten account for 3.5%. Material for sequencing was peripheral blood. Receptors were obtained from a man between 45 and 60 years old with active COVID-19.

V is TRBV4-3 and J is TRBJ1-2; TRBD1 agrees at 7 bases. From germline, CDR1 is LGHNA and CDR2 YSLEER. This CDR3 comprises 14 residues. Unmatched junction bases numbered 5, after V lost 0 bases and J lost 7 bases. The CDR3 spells CASSQETGQRGYTF. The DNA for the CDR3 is TGCGCCAGCAGCCAAGAGACAGGGCAACGTGGCTACACCTTC.

The CDR3 sequence is CASSKECTGTGHYNEQFF. The CDR3 DNA reads TGTGCCAGCAGCAAAGAGTGCACCGGGACAGGACACTACAATGAGCAGTTCTTC. This chain connects TRBV21-1 to TRBJ2-1; the table's D call, TRBD1, has no DNA check behind it. TRBV21-1 is annotated as a pseudogene. The CDR3 is 18 amino acids.

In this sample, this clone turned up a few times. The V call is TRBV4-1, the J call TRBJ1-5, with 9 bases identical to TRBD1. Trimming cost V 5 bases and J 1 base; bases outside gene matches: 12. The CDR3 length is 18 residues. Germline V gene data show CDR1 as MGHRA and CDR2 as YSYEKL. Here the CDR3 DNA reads TGCGCCAGCAGCGAGGGGACAGGGAGTGTAATAAGCAATCAGCCCCAGCATTTT. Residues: CASSEGTGSVISNQPQHF.

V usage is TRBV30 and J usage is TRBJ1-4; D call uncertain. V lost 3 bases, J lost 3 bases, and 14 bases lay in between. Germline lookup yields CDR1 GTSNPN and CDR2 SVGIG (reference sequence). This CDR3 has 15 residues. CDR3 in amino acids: CAWSQTNRPNEKLFF. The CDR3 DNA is TGTGCCTGGAGCCAAACGAACAGACCTAATGAAAAACTGTTTTTT.

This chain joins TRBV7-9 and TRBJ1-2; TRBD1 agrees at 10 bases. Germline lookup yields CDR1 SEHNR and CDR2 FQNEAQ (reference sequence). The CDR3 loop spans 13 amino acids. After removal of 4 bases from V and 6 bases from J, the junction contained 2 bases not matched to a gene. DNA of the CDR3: TGTGCCAGCAGCTCAGGACAGGGGGATGGCTACACCTTC. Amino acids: CASSSGQGDGYTF.

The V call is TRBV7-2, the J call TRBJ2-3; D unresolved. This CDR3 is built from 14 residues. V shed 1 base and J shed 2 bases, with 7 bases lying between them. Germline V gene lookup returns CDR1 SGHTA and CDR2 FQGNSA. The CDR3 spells CASSLVADTDTQYF. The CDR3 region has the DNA TGTGCCAGCAGCTTAGTGGCGGACACAGATACGCAGTATTTT. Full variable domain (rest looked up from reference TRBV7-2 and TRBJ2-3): GAGVSQSPSNKVTEKGKDVELRCDPISGHTALYWYRQSLGQGLEFLIYFQGNSAPDKSGLPSDRFSAERTGGSVSTLTIQRTQQEDSAVYLCASSLVADTDTQYFGPGTRLTVL.

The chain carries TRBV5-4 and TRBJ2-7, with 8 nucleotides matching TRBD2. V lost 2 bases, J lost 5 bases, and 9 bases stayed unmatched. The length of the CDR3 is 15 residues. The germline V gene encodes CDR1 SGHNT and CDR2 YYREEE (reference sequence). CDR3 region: CASSFPSGGADEQYF. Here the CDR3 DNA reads TGTGCCAGCAGCTTCCCGTCGGGAGGGGCAGACGAGCAGTACTTC.

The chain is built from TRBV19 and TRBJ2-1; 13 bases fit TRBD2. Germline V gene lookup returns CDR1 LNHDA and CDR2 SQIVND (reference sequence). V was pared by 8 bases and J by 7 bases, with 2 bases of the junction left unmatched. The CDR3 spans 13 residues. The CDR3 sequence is CASEGLAGNEQFF. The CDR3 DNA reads TGTGCCAGTGAGGGACTAGCGGGAAATGAGCAGTTCTTC.